What follows is one TCR beta chain and its context. This receptor's antigen is unknown. Base qualities are not at hand, and no much larger clone is one base apart. The CDR3 covers 14 residues, taking in both the cysteine and the phenylalanine. Here the CDR3 DNA is all that survives: 42 bases in frame from base 1. In the germline V gene, CDR1 corresponds to SGHDT and CDR2 to YYEEEE. V is pared back by 1 base and J by 4 bases, with 9 bases lying between the germline termini. The sample belongs to a study of blood T cell repertoires in COVID-19 (dated by TCRdb to about 2020). Regarding the research as a whole: The collaborator samples originated in the United States, Italy and Spain and spanned the acute and convalescent phases of COVID-19. The prospective study material was composed of cDNA or gDNA derived from T cells, B-cell-depleted T cells, or PBMCs. Subjects who had been exposed to COVID-19, were actively infected with it, or had recovered from it provided the deeply sampled blood TCRbeta repertoires that made up the dataset. A freely available public database, intended as a resource for researchers studying the immune response to SARS-CoV-2, is where the repertoires were released. The samples were drawn from two sources: the first 160 participants of the ongoing ImmuneRACE study, and 1,000 to 1,500 subjects contributed by 6 global collaborators. The sample metadata nearly always contained a de-identified subject ID, COVID-19 status, age in years and sex. Where HLA class I and class II types were available, the types were taken from metadata supplied by the sample provider, not from assay-based typing. Broad study findings and their caveats: The quantity of clinical and demographic metadata differed by source and by participant and was supplied without curation.

Each collaborating institution followed its own protocols to collect whole blood in K2EDTA tubes. For TCRbeta analysis, collaborators shipped samples in one of three forms: frozen whole blood, isolated PBMCs, or DNA extracted from either of those sample types. The immunoSEQ Assay, a bias-controlled multiplex PCR, was used to amplify TCRbeta CDR3 regions from genomic DNA. Regarding the original processing steps: The number of nucleated cells in each sample was estimated by amplification of reference gene primers within the assay. To quantify the absolute abundance of each unique TCRbeta CDR3 rearrangement, sequence reads were collapsed and filtered. For each sample, productive Simpson clonality was calculated as the square root of Simpson's diversity index across productive rearrangements. TCRdb re-hosts the immuneACCESS table, in-frame sequences only. Its copies lack some clones; in the studies checked, an unresolved V gene accounts for under half of them, and the cause for the rest is not known. The V and J calls and clone size were taken over from that table, and D and trimming were inferred from the DNA. Recorded for this sample are 55,000 to 65,000 clones; more than 85% of them occurred a single time. The ten biggest clones cover approximately 2.1% of the sample.

The sequencing sample was made of peripheral blood. Recombination joined TRBV5-6 with TRBJ2-1; the D gene remains uncertain. The source is a man aged 60 to 75 with acute or convalescent COVID-19. At the DNA level, the sequence is TGTGCCAGCAGCTTGCTCTCGAGTTACAATGAGCAGTTCTTC. Translated, this is CASSLLSSYNEQFF.